This paragraph covers one TCR beta chain sequence. The sample is drawn from a study of shared clonotypes between healthy human individuals. Looking at the study overall: The plates for each donor numbered three CD4 naive, three CD4 memory, two CD8 naive and one CD8 memory.

The ends lost 4 bases at V and 13 bases at J; junction bases unmatched: 15. The CDR3 consists of 15 residues. Per germline, CDR1 SGHNT and CDR2 YYREEE (reference sequence). Genomic DNA from each subset was divided evenly over several immunoSEQ plates. Profiling relied on immunoSEQ multiplex PCR, and the TCRdb table lists in-frame clones only, not all of them. The data show about 680,000 clones, roughly 72% seen once. The chain is built from TRBV5-4 and TRBJ2-5, with 11 nucleotides matching TRBD2. This receptor was obtained from a woman in her twenties or thirties in good health. Sequenced input: memory CD4+ T cells sorted from blood. Subset: CD45RA-negative fraction. The CDR3: CASSIDLGLAGQRYF. CDR3 nucleotides: TGTGCCAGCAGCATAGACCTCGGACTAGCGGGCCAACGGTACTTC.